These T cell receptor beta chains were read from a single sample in a study of long-term antiretroviral therapy in people with HIV. The method was immunoSEQ multiplex PCR; TCRdb's version includes in-frame clones alone and lacks a portion of them. Of more than 35,000 clones listed, approximately 85% are singletons. The sample in question was unsorted PBMCs, obtained 2.2 years after starting antiretroviral therapy. These receptors all come from a man in his late teens or twenties with HIV. Both conserved end residues are part of each CDR3. A D gene is named only where the DNA matches it firmly. Rows give clone size only sometimes, using once, few, many, or a class for an expanded clone.

d_gene: -
len: 15
v_gene: TRBV6-1
j_gene: TRBJ1-1
abundance: -
CDR3nt: TGTGCCAGCAGGGAGCAGACAGGAGGGGTTACTGAAGCTTTCTTT
CDR3aa: CASREQTGGVTEAFF

d_gene: -
len: 13
v_gene: TRBV7-6
j_gene: TRBJ2-1
abundance: -
CDR3nt: TGTGCCAGCAGCTCCGGACAGTACAATGAGCAGTTCTTC
CDR3aa: CASSSGQYNEQFF

d_gene: -
len: 11
v_gene: TRBV29-1
j_gene: TRBJ2-3
abundance: -
CDR3nt: TGCAGCGTTGCGGGCACAGATACGCAGTATTTT
CDR3aa: CSVAGTDTQYF

d_gene: TRBD2
len: 17
v_gene: TRBV28
j_gene: TRBJ2-3
abundance: -
CDR3nt: TGTGCCAGCAGTTCCGGGACTAGCGGGAGTAGGGCAGATACGCAGTATTTT
CDR3aa: CASSSGTSGSRADTQYF

d_gene: TRBD1
len: 13
v_gene: TRBV7-2
j_gene: TRBJ1-4
abundance: -
CDR3nt: TGTGCCAGCAGCCAGGGACAGGGGGAAAAACTGTTTTTT
CDR3aa: CASSQGQGEKLFF

d_gene: -
len: 15
v_gene: TRBV7-9
j_gene: TRBJ1-2
abundance: few
CDR3nt: TGTGCCAGCAGCTCCAACAGGGCCCTCCACTATGGCTACACCTTC
CDR3aa: CASSSNRALHYGYTF

d_gene: TRBD1
len: 14
v_gene: TRBV30
j_gene: TRBJ1-5
abundance: -
CDR3nt: TGTGCCTGGAGTCCGGACAGGGGGTTACAGCCCCAGCATTTT
CDR3aa: CAWSPDRGLQPQHF

d_gene: -
len: 14
v_gene: TRBV7-2
j_gene: TRBJ2-7
abundance: -
CDR3nt: TGTGCCAGCAGCTTGGGGGGTGCCACCTACGAGCAGTACTTC
CDR3aa: CASSLGGATYEQYF

d_gene: TRBD1
len: 15
v_gene: TRBV7-2
j_gene: TRBJ2-7
abundance: -
CDR3nt: TGTGCCAGCAGCTCAGGACAGGGGGGGTATTTGGAGCAGTACTTC
CDR3aa: CASSSGQGGYLEQYF

d_gene: -
len: 15
v_gene: TRBV5-6
j_gene: TRBJ2-3
abundance: -
CDR3nt: TGTGCCAGCAGCTTGGGCCAGACAAGAAGGGATACGCAGTATTTT
CDR3aa: CASSLGQTRRDTQYF

d_gene: -
len: 16
v_gene: TRBV5-1
j_gene: TRBJ2-5
abundance: -
CDR3nt: TGCGCCAGCAGCTTGACGGCGGCAGCGGCCGAAGAGACCCAGTACTTC
CDR3aa: CASSLTAAAAEETQYF

d_gene: -
len: 14
v_gene: TRBV7-6
j_gene: TRBJ1-1
abundance: -
CDR3nt: TGTGCCAGCAGCTTAGATGGGGTAAACACTGAAGCTTTCTTT
CDR3aa: CASSLDGVNTEAFF

d_gene: -
len: 18
v_gene: TRBV7-2
j_gene: TRBJ2-5
abundance: once
CDR3nt: TGTGCCAGCAGCCGCCACCGGGATGGGACGAAAAACGGCGGTGGCCAGTACTTC
CDR3aa: CASSRHRDGTKNGGGQYF

d_gene: TRBD2
len: 16
v_gene: TRBV28
j_gene: TRBJ2-5
abundance: once
CDR3nt: TGTGCCAACTCCGGGAGGGTATCGGGGGGACAAGAGACCCAGTACTTC
CDR3aa: CANSGRVSGGQETQYF

d_gene: -
len: 14
v_gene: TRBV29-1
j_gene: TRBJ2-1
abundance: -
CDR3nt: TGCAGCGTTGAGTCCTCGAGCTCCTACAATGAGCAGTTCTTC
CDR3aa: CSVESSSSYNEQFF

d_gene: TRBD1
len: 14
v_gene: TRBV5-1
j_gene: TRBJ1-4
abundance: -
CDR3nt: TGCGCCAGCAGCTCAGGGGGCGAAGCTGAAAAACTGTTTTTT
CDR3aa: CASSSGGEAEKLFF

d_gene: -
len: 13
v_gene: TRBV10-1
j_gene: TRBJ1-1
abundance: few
CDR3nt: TGCGCCAGCAGTGAGTCAATGAGGGCTGAAGCTTTCTTT
CDR3aa: CASSESMRAEAFF

d_gene: -
len: 14
v_gene: TRBV11-2
j_gene: TRBJ1-4
abundance: once
CDR3nt: TGTGCCAGCAGCTTCTTGATCAGGGGCGAAAAACTGTTTTTT
CDR3aa: CASSFLIRGEKLFF

d_gene: TRBD1
len: 14
v_gene: TRBV29-1
j_gene: TRBJ1-6
abundance: once
CDR3nt: TGCAGCGTCAGGACAGGGGCGAATAATTCACCCCTCCACTTT
CDR3aa: CSVRTGANNSPLHF

d_gene: TRBD1
len: 15
v_gene: TRBV7-2
j_gene: TRBJ1-1
abundance: -
CDR3nt: TGTGCCAGCAGCTTAGGGACAGGGCGCCCCCGGGGAGCTTTCTTT
CDR3aa: CASSLGTGRPRGAFF

d_gene: -
len: 14
v_gene: TRBV27
j_gene: TRBJ1-5
abundance: -
CDR3nt: TGTGCCAGCAGTTTGGGCGGGAGCAATCAGCCCCAGCATTTT
CDR3aa: CASSLGGSNQPQHF

d_gene: -
len: 15
v_gene: TRBV10-3
j_gene: TRBJ2-7
abundance: few
CDR3nt: TGTGCCATCAGTGAGTCAGTAGCGGCGTACTACGAGCAGTACTTC
CDR3aa: CAISESVAAYYEQYF

d_gene: -
len: 18
v_gene: TRBV14
j_gene: TRBJ2-7
abundance: -
CDR3nt: TGTGCCAGCAGCCGGAAGATACTACAGGAGGCGTCTACTTGCGAGCAGTACTTC
CDR3aa: CASSRKILQEASTCEQYF

d_gene: -
len: 16
v_gene: TRBV16
j_gene: TRBJ2-1
abundance: -
CDR3nt: TGTGCCAGCAGCACCCACCCGGCGGGATCCTACAATGAGCAGTTCTTC
CDR3aa: CASSTHPAGSYNEQFF

d_gene: TRBD2
len: 15
v_gene: TRBV7-3
j_gene: TRBJ2-1
abundance: -
CDR3nt: TGTGCCAGCAGCTTAGGGACTAGTGTCAGTAATGAGCAGTTCTTC
CDR3aa: CASSLGTSVSNEQFF

d_gene: TRBD2
len: 16
v_gene: TRBV7-9
j_gene: TRBJ2-2
abundance: -
CDR3nt: TGTGCCAGCAGCTTGACTAGCGGGAGTAGAAACGGGGAGCTGTTTTTT
CDR3aa: CASSLTSGSRNGELFF

d_gene: -
len: 15
v_gene: TRBV9
j_gene: TRBJ1-2
abundance: -
CDR3nt: TGTGCCAGCAGCCTTCCCCAGGGCCCTAACTATGGCTACACCTTC
CDR3aa: CASSLPQGPNYGYTF

d_gene: -
len: 15
v_gene: TRBV6-5
j_gene: TRBJ2-1
abundance: -
CDR3nt: TGTGCCAGCAGTTACTCGGACAGTTACTACAATGAGCAGTTCTTC
CDR3aa: CASSYSDSYYNEQFF

d_gene: -
len: 17
v_gene: TRBV7-7
j_gene: TRBJ2-1
abundance: -
CDR3nt: TGTGCTAGCAGCTTAGCGTATGGAGGTTCCTTCTACAATGAGCAGTTCTTC
CDR3aa: CASSLAYGGSFYNEQFF

d_gene: -
len: 15
v_gene: TRBV4-3
j_gene: TRBJ2-1
abundance: -
CDR3nt: TGCGCCAGCAGCCAAGGAGACTTCAACTACAATGAGCAGTTCTTC
CDR3aa: CASSQGDFNYNEQFF

d_gene: -
len: 12
v_gene: TRBV5-5
j_gene: TRBJ2-5
abundance: -
CDR3nt: TGTGCCAGCAGCCGCTCACAAGAGACCCAGTACTTC
CDR3aa: CASSRSQETQYF

d_gene: -
len: 15
v_gene: TRBV14
j_gene: TRBJ2-7
abundance: -
CDR3nt: TGTGCCAGCAGCCAGGTGCGGTCAGGGTCCTACGAGCAGTACTTC
CDR3aa: CASSQVRSGSYEQYF

d_gene: -
len: 18
v_gene: TRBV6-1
j_gene: TRBJ1-5
abundance: -
CDR3nt: TGTGCCAGCAGTGAAGCGCTTCGGCAGGTTTATAGCAATCAGCCCCAGCATTTT
CDR3aa: CASSEALRQVYSNQPQHF

d_gene: -
len: 13
v_gene: TRBV29-1
j_gene: TRBJ1-1
abundance: -
CDR3nt: TGCAGCGTTGTCTTTGGAATGAACACTGAAGCTTTCTTT
CDR3aa: CSVVFGMNTEAFF

d_gene: -
len: 14
v_gene: TRBV19
j_gene: TRBJ2-7
abundance: -
CDR3nt: TGTGCCAGTAGTGGTACCCGGGCCGTCTACGAGCAGTACTTC
CDR3aa: CASSGTRAVYEQYF

d_gene: TRBD2
len: 18
v_gene: TRBV5-5
j_gene: TRBJ2-1
abundance: -
CDR3nt: TGTGCCAGCAGCTTGACGCAGCGGGGGGGGTATTCCTACAATGAGCAGTTCTTC
CDR3aa: CASSLTQRGGYSYNEQFF

d_gene: TRBD1
len: 15
v_gene: TRBV7-7
j_gene: TRBJ2-3
abundance: -
CDR3nt: TGTGCTAGCAGCAAGGACAGGGGCGGGACAGATACGCAGTATTTT
CDR3aa: CASSKDRGGTDTQYF

d_gene: TRBD1
len: 16
v_gene: TRBV5-4
j_gene: TRBJ2-6
abundance: -
CDR3nt: TGTGCCAGCAGCCAGGGACAGAAATCTGGGGCCAACGTCCTGACTTTC
CDR3aa: CASSQGQKSGANVLTF

d_gene: TRBD1
len: 15
v_gene: TRBV15
j_gene: TRBJ2-7
abundance: -
CDR3nt: TGTGCCACCAGCTCCCACGACAGGGGCCTGTACGAGCAGTACTTC
CDR3aa: CATSSHDRGLYEQYF

d_gene: -
len: 15
v_gene: TRBV19
j_gene: TRBJ2-7
abundance: -
CDR3nt: TGTGCCAGTAGTATCGGAACGCAAGGCCACTACGAGCAGTACTTC
CDR3aa: CASSIGTQGHYEQYF

d_gene: -
len: 17
v_gene: TRBV5-1
j_gene: TRBJ2-3
abundance: -
CDR3nt: TGCGCCAGCAGCTTGGTATTTCAGATTGGAGGGACAGATACGCAGTATTTT
CDR3aa: CASSLVFQIGGTDTQYF

d_gene: -
len: 16
v_gene: TRBV7-2
j_gene: TRBJ1-2
abundance: -
CDR3nt: TGTGCCAGCAGCGGCGGGACTCAAGCCCTAAACTATGGCTACACCTTC
CDR3aa: CASSGGTQALNYGYTF

d_gene: -
len: 17
v_gene: TRBV9
j_gene: TRBJ1-6
abundance: -
CDR3nt: TGTGCCAGCAGCGTAGGACAGGTCAACTCCTATAATTCACCCCTCCACTTT
CDR3aa: CASSVGQVNSYNSPLHF

d_gene: -
len: 12
v_gene: TRBV5-6
j_gene: TRBJ2-1
abundance: -
CDR3nt: TGTGCCAGCAGCTCAACGGTGAATGAGCAGTTCTTC
CDR3aa: CASSSTVNEQFF

d_gene: -
len: 14
v_gene: TRBV6-1
j_gene: TRBJ2-7
abundance: -
CDR3nt: TGTGCCAGCAGTGAAGGGACTGTTGCCTACGAGCAGTACTTC
CDR3aa: CASSEGTVAYEQYF

d_gene: -
len: 13
v_gene: TRBV28
j_gene: TRBJ1-1
abundance: -
CDR3nt: TGTGCCAGCAGTTTATTGCGGAACACTGAAGCTTTCTTT
CDR3aa: CASSLLRNTEAFF

d_gene: TRBD1
len: 12
v_gene: TRBV19
j_gene: TRBJ1-1
abundance: -
CDR3nt: TGTGCCAGTAGCGACAGGGACACTGAAGCTTTCTTT
CDR3aa: CASSDRDTEAFF

d_gene: TRBD1
len: 14
v_gene: TRBV27
j_gene: TRBJ1-1
abundance: -
CDR3nt: TGTGCCAGCAGTCAAGGGGCAGGGGGCTCTGAAGCTTTCTTT
CDR3aa: CASSQGAGGSEAFF

d_gene: TRBD2
len: 18
v_gene: TRBV19
j_gene: TRBJ2-1
abundance: -
CDR3nt: TGTGCCAGTAGTATAGACGCCCAAACTAGCGGAATTTACAATGAGCAGTTCTTC
CDR3aa: CASSIDAQTSGIYNEQFF

d_gene: -
len: 17
v_gene: TRBV19
j_gene: TRBJ1-5
abundance: -
CDR3nt: TGTGCCAGTAGAACCGGTGGGACCCTCTATAGCAATCAGCCCCAGCATTTT
CDR3aa: CASRTGGTLYSNQPQHF

d_gene: -
len: 13
v_gene: TRBV6-6
j_gene: TRBJ1-5
abundance: few
CDR3nt: TGTGCCAGCAAGGGGGGTTTAAGTCAGCCCCAGCATTTT
CDR3aa: CASKGGLSQPQHF

d_gene: -
len: 13
v_gene: TRBV7-6
j_gene: TRBJ1-2
abundance: -
CDR3nt: TGTGCCAGCAGCCCGGGCCCAACCTATGGCTACACCTTC
CDR3aa: CASSPGPTYGYTF

d_gene: -
len: 11
v_gene: TRBV7-9
j_gene: TRBJ1-1
abundance: -
CDR3nt: TGTGCCAGCAGTTGGAACACTGAAGCTTTCTTT
CDR3aa: CASSWNTEAFF

d_gene: -
len: 16
v_gene: TRBV4-3
j_gene: TRBJ2-3
abundance: -
CDR3nt: TGCGCCAGCAGCCAATCGGCCGGGACCAGCACAGATACGCAGTATTTT
CDR3aa: CASSQSAGTSTDTQYF